The sequence of this TCR beta chain was determined in a study of blood T cell repertoires in COVID-19. As for the study in general: The United States, Italy and Spain supplied acute and convalescent COVID-19 samples. The analysed material was cDNA or gDNA that came from T cells, B-cell-depleted T cells, or PBMCs.

As processed by the authors: By means of reference gene primer amplification, nucleated cell counts were estimated. Profiled with immunoSEQ multiplex PCR; TCRdb holds only in-frame clones, not every one. V, J and clone size are taken as reported in that table, and D and trimming were inferred from the DNA itself. The repertoire holds over 100,000 clones, with approximately 85% as singletons. This clone was observed a single time. The length of the CDR3 is 16 residues. Sequenced material: peripheral blood. V is TRBV12-2 and J is TRBJ2-7; TRBD2, the table's D call, lacks a check against the DNA. TRBV12-2 is a pseudogene. This sequence originates from a man aged 40-49 years with acute or convalescent COVID-19. The CDR3 region is CASRKGLAGRPYEQYF. The DNA for the CDR3 is TGTGCAAGTCGTAAAGGACTAGCGGGCAGACCTTACGAGCAGTACTTC.